The sequence of this T cell receptor beta chain was determined in a study of T cells in Graves' hyperthyroidism and ophthalmopathy. Whole-study results and caveats: Ophthalmopathy was told apart from stable hyperthyroidism by a 13 V-J model. The model anticipated ophthalmopathy a median approximately six months pre-onset. Also found in blood were most expanded thyroid clonotypes above 0.001.

Diagnoses rested on clinical symptoms, serum thyroxine and TRAb, thyroid ultrasound and orbital computed tomography. Amplified TCR beta CDR3 regions derived from RNA transcripts. HTBI primers were used for first-round RT-PCR of the TCR CDR3. TCRdb used MiXCR to reprocess the multiplex PCR reads, holding one entry per CDR3 protein. This sample carries about 840,000 distinct CDR3 sequences, 38% of them seen once, and the ten largest clones take approximately 10%. V was pared by 7 bases and J by 2 bases, with 8 bases between. Germline lookup yields CDR1 SQVTM and CDR2 ANQGSEA. The length of the CDR3 is 11 residues. This clonotype was found many times. Its antigen is unidentified.

This chain links TRBV29-1 with TRBJ1-1; D is unclear. Sequencing used blood. The sequence derives from a man aged 18 to 30 with Graves' hyperthyroidism. CDR3 sequence reads: CSATFNTEAFF. In nucleotides, the CDR3 is TGCAGCGCCACCTTTAACACTGAAGCTTTCTTT.